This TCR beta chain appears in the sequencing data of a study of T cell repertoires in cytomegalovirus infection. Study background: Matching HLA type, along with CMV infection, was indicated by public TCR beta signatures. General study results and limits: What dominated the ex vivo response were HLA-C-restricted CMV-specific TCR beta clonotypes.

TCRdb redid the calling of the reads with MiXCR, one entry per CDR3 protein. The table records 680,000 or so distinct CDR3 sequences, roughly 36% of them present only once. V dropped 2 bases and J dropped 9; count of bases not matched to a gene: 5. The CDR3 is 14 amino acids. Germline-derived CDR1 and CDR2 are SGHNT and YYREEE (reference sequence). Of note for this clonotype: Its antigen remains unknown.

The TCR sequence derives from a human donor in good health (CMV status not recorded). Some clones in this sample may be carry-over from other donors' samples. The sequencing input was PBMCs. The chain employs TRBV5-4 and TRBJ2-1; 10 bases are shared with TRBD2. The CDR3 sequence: CASSLSGGDIEQFF. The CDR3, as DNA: TGTGCCAGCAGCTTAAGCGGGGGGGATATTGAGCAGTTCTTC.